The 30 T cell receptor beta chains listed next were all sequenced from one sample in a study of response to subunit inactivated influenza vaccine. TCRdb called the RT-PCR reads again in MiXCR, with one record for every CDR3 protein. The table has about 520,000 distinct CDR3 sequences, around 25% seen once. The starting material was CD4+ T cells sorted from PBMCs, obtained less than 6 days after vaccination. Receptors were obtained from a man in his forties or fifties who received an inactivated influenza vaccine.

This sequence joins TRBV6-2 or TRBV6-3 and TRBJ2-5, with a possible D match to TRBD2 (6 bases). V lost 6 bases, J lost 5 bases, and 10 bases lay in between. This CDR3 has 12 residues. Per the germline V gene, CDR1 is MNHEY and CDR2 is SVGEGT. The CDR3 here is CASRGGTETQYF. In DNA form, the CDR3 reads TGTGCCAGCAGGGGCGGGACGGAGACCCAGTACTTC.

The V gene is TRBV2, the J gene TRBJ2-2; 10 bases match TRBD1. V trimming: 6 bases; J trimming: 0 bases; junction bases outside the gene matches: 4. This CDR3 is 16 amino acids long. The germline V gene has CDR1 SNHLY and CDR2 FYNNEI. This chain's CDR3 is CASRKTGGPNTGELFF. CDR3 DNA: TGTGCCAGCAGGAAGACAGGGGGCCCGAACACCGGGGAGCTGTTTTTT.

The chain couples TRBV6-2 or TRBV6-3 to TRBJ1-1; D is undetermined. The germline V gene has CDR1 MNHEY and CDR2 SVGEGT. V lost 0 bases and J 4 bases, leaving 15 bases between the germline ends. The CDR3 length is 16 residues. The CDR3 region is CASSYSKNLYRTEAFF. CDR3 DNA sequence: TGTGCCAGCAGTTACTCGAAAAATTTGTACCGCACTGAAGCTTTCTTT.

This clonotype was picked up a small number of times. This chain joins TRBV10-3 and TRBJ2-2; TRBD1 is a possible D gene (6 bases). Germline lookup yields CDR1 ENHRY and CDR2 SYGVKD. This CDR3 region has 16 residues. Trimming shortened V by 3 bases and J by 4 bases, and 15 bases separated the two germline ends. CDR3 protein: CAISDRDTSITGELFF. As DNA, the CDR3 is TGTGCCATCAGTGACCGGGACACAAGTATCACCGGGGAGCTGTTTTTT.

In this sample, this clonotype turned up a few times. The CDR3 DNA follows: TGCAGTGCTAAGATGGGGCAGGGACCTTACAATGAGCAGTTCTTC. Its protein is CSAKMGQGPYNEQFF. The J gene is TRBJ2-1, the V gene TRBV20-1, with D perhaps assigned TRBD1 or TRBD2 (5 bases each). Trimming removed 4 bases at V and 4 bases at J, with 17 bases between. This CDR3 contains 15 residues. Germline CDR1 DFQATT, CDR2 SNEGSKA (reference sequence).

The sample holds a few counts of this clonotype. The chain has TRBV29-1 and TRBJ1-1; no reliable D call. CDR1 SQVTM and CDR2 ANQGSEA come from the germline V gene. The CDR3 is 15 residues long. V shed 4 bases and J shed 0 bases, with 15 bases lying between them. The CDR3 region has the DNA TGCAGCGTTGGCGAGGGCAGTTCCATGAACACTGAAGCTTTCTTT. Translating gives CSVGEGSSMNTEAFF.

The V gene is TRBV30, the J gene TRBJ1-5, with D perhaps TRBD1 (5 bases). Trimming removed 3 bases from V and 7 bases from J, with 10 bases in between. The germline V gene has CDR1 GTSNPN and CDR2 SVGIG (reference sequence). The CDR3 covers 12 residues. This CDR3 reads CAWRRGDQPQHF. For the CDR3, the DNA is TGTGCCTGGAGGCGGGGGGACCAGCCCCAGCATTTT. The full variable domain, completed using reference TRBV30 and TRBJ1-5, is SQTIHQWPATLVQPVGSPLSLECTVEGTSNPNLYWYRQAAGRGLQLLFYSVGIGQISSEVPQNLSASRPQDRQFILSSKKLLLSDSGFYLCAWRRGDQPQHFGDGTRLSIL.

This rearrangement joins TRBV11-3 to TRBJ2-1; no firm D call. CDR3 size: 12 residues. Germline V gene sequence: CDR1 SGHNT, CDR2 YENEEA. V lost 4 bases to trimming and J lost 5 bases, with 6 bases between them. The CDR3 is CASSYRNNEQFF. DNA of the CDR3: TGTGCCAGCAGCTATAGGAACAATGAGCAGTTCTTC.

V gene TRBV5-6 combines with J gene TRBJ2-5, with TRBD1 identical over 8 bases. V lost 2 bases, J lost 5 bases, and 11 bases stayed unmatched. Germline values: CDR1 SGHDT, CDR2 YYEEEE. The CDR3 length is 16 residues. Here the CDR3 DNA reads TGTGCCAGCAGCTTCCGGACAGGGCCGAGGGGGGAGACCCAGTACTTC. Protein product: CASSFRTGPRGETQYF.

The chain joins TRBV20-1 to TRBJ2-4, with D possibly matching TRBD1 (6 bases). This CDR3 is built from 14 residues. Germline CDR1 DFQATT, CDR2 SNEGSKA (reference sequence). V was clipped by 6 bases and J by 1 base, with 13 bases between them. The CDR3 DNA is TGCAGTGCGCGCCAGGGGTTTGCCAAAAACATTCAGTACTTC. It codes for CSARQGFAKNIQYF.

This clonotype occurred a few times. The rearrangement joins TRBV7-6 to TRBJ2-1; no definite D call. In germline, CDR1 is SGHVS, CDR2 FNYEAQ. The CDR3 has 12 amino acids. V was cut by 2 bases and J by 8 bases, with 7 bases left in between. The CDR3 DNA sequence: TGTGCCAGCAGCTTAAGACTCTATGAGCAGTTCTTC. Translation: CASSLRLYEQFF. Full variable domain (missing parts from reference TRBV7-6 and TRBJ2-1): GAGVSQSPRYKVTKRGQDVALRCDPISGHVSLYWYRQALGQGPEFLTYFNYEAQQDKSGLPNDRFSAERPEGSISTLTIQRTEQRDSAMYRCASSLRLYEQFFGPGTRLTVL.

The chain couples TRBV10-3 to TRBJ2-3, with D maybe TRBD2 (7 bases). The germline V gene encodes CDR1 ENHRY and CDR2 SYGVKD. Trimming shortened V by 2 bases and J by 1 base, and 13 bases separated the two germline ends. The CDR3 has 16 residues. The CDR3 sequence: CAISERRGAGTDTQYF. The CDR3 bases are TGTGCCATCAGTGAGCGACGGGGGGCCGGCACAGATACGCAGTATTTT.

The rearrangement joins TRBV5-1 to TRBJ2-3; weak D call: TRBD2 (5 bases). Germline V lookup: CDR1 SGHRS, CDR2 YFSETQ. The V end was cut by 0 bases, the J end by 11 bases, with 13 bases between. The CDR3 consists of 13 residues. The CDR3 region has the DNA TGCGCCAGCAGCTTGGCCGTTAGTCGGGGGCAGTATTTT. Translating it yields CASSLAVSRGQYF.

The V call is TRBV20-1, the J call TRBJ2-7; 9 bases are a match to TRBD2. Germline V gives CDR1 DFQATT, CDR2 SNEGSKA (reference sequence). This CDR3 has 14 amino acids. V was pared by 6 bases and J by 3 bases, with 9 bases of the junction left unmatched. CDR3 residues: CSAPAGGTVYEQYF. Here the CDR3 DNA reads TGCAGTGCCCCGGCGGGAGGGACTGTCTACGAGCAGTACTTC.

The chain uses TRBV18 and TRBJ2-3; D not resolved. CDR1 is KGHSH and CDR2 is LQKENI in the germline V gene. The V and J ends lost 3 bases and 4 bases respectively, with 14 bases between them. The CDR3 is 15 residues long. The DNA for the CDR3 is TGTGCCAGCTCACCCCTCTTCGCCGGCTCAGATACGCAGTATTTT. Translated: CASSPLFAGSDTQYF.

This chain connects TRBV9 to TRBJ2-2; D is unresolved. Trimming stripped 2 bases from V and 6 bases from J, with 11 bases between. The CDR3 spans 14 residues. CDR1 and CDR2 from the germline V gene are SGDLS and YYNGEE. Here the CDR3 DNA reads TGTGCCAGCAGCGTTGGACCCCCGCCCGGGGAGCTGTTTTTT. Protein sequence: CASSVGPPPGELFF.

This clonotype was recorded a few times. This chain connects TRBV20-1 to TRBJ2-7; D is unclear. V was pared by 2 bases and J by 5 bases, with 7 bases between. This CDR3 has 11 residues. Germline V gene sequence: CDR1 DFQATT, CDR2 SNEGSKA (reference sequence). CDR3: CSARSFHEQYF. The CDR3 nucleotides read TGCAGTGCTAGAAGTTTCCACGAGCAGTACTTC.

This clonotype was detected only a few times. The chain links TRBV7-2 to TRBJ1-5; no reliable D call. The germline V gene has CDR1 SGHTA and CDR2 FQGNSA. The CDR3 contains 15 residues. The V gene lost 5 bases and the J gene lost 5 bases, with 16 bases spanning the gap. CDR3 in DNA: TGTGCCAGCAGCCCCGAAGTGGCTACCCATCAGCCCCAGCATTTT. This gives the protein CASSPEVATHQPQHF.

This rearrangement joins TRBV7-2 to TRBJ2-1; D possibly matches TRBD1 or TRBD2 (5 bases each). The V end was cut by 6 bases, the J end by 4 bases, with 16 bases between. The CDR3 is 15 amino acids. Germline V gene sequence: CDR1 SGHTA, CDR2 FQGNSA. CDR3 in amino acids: CASSVNDGGYNEQFF. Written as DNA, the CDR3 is TGTGCCAGCAGTGTCAATGATGGGGGATACAATGAGCAGTTCTTC. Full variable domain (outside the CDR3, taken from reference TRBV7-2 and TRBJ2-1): GAGVSQSPSNKVTEKGKDVELRCDPISGHTALYWYRQSLGQGLEFLIYFQGNSAPDKSGLPSDRFSAERTGGSVSTLTIQRTQQEDSAVYLCASSVNDGGYNEQFFGPGTRLTVL.

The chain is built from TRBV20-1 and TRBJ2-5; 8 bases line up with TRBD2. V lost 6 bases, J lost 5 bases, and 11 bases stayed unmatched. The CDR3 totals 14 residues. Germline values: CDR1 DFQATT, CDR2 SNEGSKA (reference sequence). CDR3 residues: CSASAGAGAETQYF. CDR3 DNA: TGCAGTGCATCAGCGGGGGCGGGAGCGGAGACCCAGTACTTC.

This CDR3 is CASSLGASGSSTQYF. The CDR3 nucleotides are TGTGCCAGCAGCCTCGGAGCTAGCGGGAGTAGTACGCAGTATTTT. The gene calls are TRBV6-2 or TRBV6-3 and TRBJ2-3; the match to TRBD2 covers 10 bases. J gave up 8 bases and V 6 bases, and 11 bases lay outside the gene matches. CDR3 length: 15 residues. CDR1 and CDR2 from the germline V gene are MNHEY and SVGEGT.

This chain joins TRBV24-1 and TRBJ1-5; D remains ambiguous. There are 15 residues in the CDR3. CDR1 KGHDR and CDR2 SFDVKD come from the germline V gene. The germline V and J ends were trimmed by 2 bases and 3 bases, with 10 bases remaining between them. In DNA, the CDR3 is TGTGCCACCAGTGATTCGACGGGGATCAATCAGCCCCAGCATTTT. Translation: CATSDSTGINQPQHF.

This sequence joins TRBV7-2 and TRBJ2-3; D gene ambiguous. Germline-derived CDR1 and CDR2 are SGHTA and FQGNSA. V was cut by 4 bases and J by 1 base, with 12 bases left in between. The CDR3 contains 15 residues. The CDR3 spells CASSSSTRGTDTQYF. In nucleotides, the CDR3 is TGTGCCAGCAGCTCTTCAACCCGGGGCACAGATACGCAGTATTTT. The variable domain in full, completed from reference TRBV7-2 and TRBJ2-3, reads GAGVSQSPSNKVTEKGKDVELRCDPISGHTALYWYRQSLGQGLEFLIYFQGNSAPDKSGLPSDRFSAERTGGSVSTLTIQRTQQEDSAVYLCASSSSTRGTDTQYFGPGTRLTVL.

CDR3 sequence: CASSESGLAGLYTQYF. In DNA form, the CDR3 reads TGTGCCAGCAGTGAATCAGGACTAGCGGGCTTATATACGCAGTATTTT. V is TRBV25-1 and J is TRBJ2-3; 11 bases align to TRBD2. The junction had 7 bases not matched to a gene; V was cut back by 1 base and J by 7 bases. The germline V gene encodes CDR1 MGHDK and CDR2 SYGVNS. The CDR3 is made up of 16 amino acids. The whole variable domain, remainder taken from reference TRBV25-1 and TRBJ2-3, is EADIYQTPRYLVIGTGKKITLECSQTMGHDKMYWYQQDPGMELHLIHYSYGVNSTEKGDLSSESTVSRIRTEHFPLTLESARPSHTSQYLCASSESGLAGLYTQYFGPGTRLTVL.

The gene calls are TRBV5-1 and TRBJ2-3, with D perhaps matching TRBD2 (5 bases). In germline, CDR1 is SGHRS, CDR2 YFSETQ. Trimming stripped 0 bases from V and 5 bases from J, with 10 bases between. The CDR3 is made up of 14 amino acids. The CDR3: CASSLGLLKDTQYF. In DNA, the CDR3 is TGCGCCAGCAGCTTGGGACTACTAAAAGATACGCAGTATTTT. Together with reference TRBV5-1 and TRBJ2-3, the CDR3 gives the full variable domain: KAGVTQTPRYLIKTRGQQVTLSCSPISGHRSVSWYQQTPGQGLQFLFEYFSETQRNKGNFPGRFSGRQFSNSRSEMNVSTLELGDSALYLCASSLGLLKDTQYFGPGTRLTVL.

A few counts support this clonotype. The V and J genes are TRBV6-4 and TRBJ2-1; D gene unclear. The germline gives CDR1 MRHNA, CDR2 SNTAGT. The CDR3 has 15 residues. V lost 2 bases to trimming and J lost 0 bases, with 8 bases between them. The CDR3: CASSDGESSYNEQFF. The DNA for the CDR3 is TGTGCCAGCAGTGACGGGGAAAGCTCCTACAATGAGCAGTTCTTC.

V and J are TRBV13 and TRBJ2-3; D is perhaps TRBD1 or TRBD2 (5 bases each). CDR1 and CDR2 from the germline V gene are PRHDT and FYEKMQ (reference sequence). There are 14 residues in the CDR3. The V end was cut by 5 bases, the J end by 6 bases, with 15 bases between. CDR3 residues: CASSGQRGGDTQYF. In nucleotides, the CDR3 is TGTGCCAGCAGCGGGCAAAGGGGCGGGGATACGCAGTATTTT. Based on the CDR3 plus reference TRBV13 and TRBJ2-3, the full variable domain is AAGVIQSPRHLIKEKRETATLKCYPIPRHDTVYWYQQGPGQDPQFLISFYEKMQSDKGSIPDRFSAQQFSDYHSELNMSSLELGDSALYFCASSGQRGGDTQYFGPGTRLTVL.

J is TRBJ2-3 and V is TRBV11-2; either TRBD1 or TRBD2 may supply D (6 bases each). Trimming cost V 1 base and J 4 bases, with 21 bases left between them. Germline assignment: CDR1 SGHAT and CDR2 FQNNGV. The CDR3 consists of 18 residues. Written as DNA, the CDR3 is TGTGCCAGCAGCTTAGGGGCTTTCCGGGGGCGCCACCCAGATACGCAGTATTTT. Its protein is CASSLGAFRGRHPDTQYF.

The CDR3 region is CASTRAGAGYNEQFF. The CDR3 DNA follows: TGTGCCAGCACCCGCGCGGGGGCGGGATACAATGAGCAGTTCTTC. The chain is built from TRBV14 and TRBJ2-1; possibly TRBD2 for D (7 bases). Trimming removed 7 bases from V and 4 bases from J, with 17 bases in between. The germline V gene has CDR1 SGHDN and CDR2 FVKESK. The CDR3 contains 15 residues.

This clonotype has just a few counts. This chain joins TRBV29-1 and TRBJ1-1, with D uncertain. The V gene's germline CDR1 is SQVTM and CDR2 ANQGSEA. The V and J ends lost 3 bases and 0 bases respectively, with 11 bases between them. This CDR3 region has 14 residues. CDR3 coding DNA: TGCAGCGTTGAGTTGAGGAGCCTGAACACTGAAGCTTTCTTT. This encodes CSVELRSLNTEAFF.